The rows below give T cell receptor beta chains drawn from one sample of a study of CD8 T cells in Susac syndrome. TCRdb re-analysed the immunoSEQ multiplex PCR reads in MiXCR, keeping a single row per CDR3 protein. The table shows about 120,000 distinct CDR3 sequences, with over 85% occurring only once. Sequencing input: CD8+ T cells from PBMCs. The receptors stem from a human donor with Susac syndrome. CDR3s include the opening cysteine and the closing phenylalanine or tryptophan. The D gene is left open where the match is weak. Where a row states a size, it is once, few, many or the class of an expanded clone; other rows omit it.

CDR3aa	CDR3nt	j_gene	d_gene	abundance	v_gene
CAWYSNRAKGTEAFF	TGTGCCTGGTATTCGAATCGAGCTAAGGGGACTGAAGCTTTCTTT	TRBJ1-1	.	.	TRBV30
CASSLQGEETQYF	TGTGCCAGCAGCTTACAGGGGGAAGAGACCCAGTACTTC	TRBJ2-5	TRBD1	few	TRBV7-9
CASSYGPSDSAETQYF	TGTGCCAGCAGTTACGGTCCTTCGGATTCTGCGGAGACCCAGTACTTC	TRBJ2-5	.	.	TRBV6-2/TRBV6-3
CASRPGQGLEQYF	TGTGCCAGCAGACCGGGACAGGGGCTCGAGCAGTACTTC	TRBJ2-7	TRBD1	.	TRBV25-1
CATSLQGEAFF	TGCGCCACCAGCCTACAGGGTGAAGCTTTCTTT	TRBJ1-1	.	.	TRBV5-1
CSARGPGSYYEQYF	TGCAGTGCTAGAGGCCCCGGATCTTACTACGAGCAGTACTTC	TRBJ2-7	.	once	TRBV20-1
CAWQTGTGQNEQFF	TGTGCCTGGCAAACCGGGACAGGGCAAAATGAGCAGTTCTTC	TRBJ2-1	TRBD1	.	TRBV30
CASSPRNTGELFF	TGTGCCAGCAGCCCCCGGAACACCGGGGAGCTGTTTTTT	TRBJ2-2	.	.	TRBV9
CASSHGFDRITNTEAFF	TGTGCCAGCAGCCATGGGTTTGACAGAATCACGAACACTGAAGCTTTCTTT	TRBJ1-1	.	.	TRBV3-1
CASSQDPVGSEGYTF	TGTGCCAGCAGCCAAGATCCGGTTGGAAGTGAGGGCTACACCTTC	TRBJ1-2	.	.	TRBV3-1
CASTLTGTGSYEQYF	TGTGCCAGCACCCTAACCGGGACAGGGTCCTACGAGCAGTACTTC	TRBJ2-7	TRBD1	.	TRBV28
CAGLGGHGELFF	TGTGCCGGGCTGGGGGGCCACGGGGAGCTGTTTTTT	TRBJ2-2	.	.	TRBV7-8
CASSEARSTDTQYF	TGCGCCAGCAGTGAAGCCCGAAGCACAGATACGCAGTATTTT	TRBJ2-3	.	.	TRBV10-2
CASSLRGTGNEQYF	TGTGCCAGCAGTTTACGCGGGACAGGGAACGAGCAGTACTTC	TRBJ2-7	TRBD1	.	TRBV12-3/TRBV12-4
CASSQVTGTGATYEQYF	TGCGCCAGCAGCCAGGTCACCGGGACAGGGGCGACCTACGAGCAGTACTTC	TRBJ2-7	TRBD1	.	TRBV4-1
CSARDMGQSNQPQHF	TGCAGTGCTAGAGATATGGGACAGAGCAATCAGCCCCAGCATTTT	TRBJ1-5	TRBD1	.	TRBV20-1
CATSRDFAQRRESSYNEQFF	TGTGCCACCAGCAGAGATTTTGCTCAGCGGCGGGAGAGCTCCTACAATGAGCAGTTCTTC	TRBJ2-1	TRBD2	.	TRBV15
CASSQLEGSHYEQYF	TGCGCCAGCAGCCAACTTGAAGGGAGTCACTACGAGCAGTACTTC	TRBJ2-7	.	.	TRBV4-3
CATSRDRGDLGYEQYF	TGTGCCACCAGCAGAGATCGTGGGGACCTAGGGTACGAGCAGTACTTC	TRBJ2-7	.	.	TRBV15
CASSLGRGFNQPQHF	TGTGCCAGCAGCTTGGGGAGGGGATTCAATCAGCCCCAGCATTTT	TRBJ1-5	.	.	TRBV5-4
CASSQDRTYSYTF	TGCGCCAGCAGCCAAGATAGGACCTACAGCTACACCTTC	TRBJ1-2	.	.	TRBV4-3
CASSLGLAGGIHNEQFF	TGTGCCAGCAGCTTAGGGCTAGCGGGGGGAATCCACAATGAGCAGTTCTTC	TRBJ2-1	TRBD2	.	TRBV7-8
CASSMTGAYEQYF	TGTGCCAGTAGTATGACGGGAGCCTACGAGCAGTACTTC	TRBJ2-7	.	.	TRBV19
CASSLESEKLFF	TGTGCCAGCAGTTTGGAGTCCGAAAAACTGTTTTTT	TRBJ1-4	.	.	TRBV12-3/TRBV12-4
CASGPVEQFF	TGTGCCAGCGGCCCGGTTGAGCAGTTCTTC	TRBJ2-1	.	.	TRBV5-4
CASSQDRGETQYF	TGCGCCAGCAGCCAAGATCGTGGGGAGACCCAGTACTTC	TRBJ2-5	.	few	TRBV4-3
CASSLGGDNEQFF	TGTGCCAGCAGTTTAGGAGGAGACAATGAGCAGTTCTTC	TRBJ2-1	.	once	TRBV12-3/TRBV12-4
CSARDPPGVGTGELFF	TGCAGTGCTAGAGACCCCCCAGGGGTGGGAACCGGGGAGCTGTTTTTT	TRBJ2-2	.	.	TRBV20-1
CATSRADIEQANTEAFF	TGTGCCACCAGCAGAGCCGACATTGAGCAGGCGAACACTGAAGCTTTCTTT	TRBJ1-1	.	once	TRBV15
CASSPEGGTEAFF	TGTGCCAGCAGCCCAGAGGGGGGCACTGAAGCTTTCTTT	TRBJ1-1	.	.	TRBV9
CATSRDRMAGEAFF	TGTGCCACCAGCAGAGATCGGATGGCGGGTGAAGCTTTCTTT	TRBJ1-1	.	.	TRBV15
CASSLGHTLPQETQYF	TGTGCCAGCAGCTTAGGGCACACCTTACCACAAGAGACCCAGTACTTC	TRBJ2-5	.	.	TRBV7-2
CASSFGSGSLNEQFF	TGTGCCAGCAGTTTTGGTAGCGGGAGCTTGAATGAGCAGTTCTTC	TRBJ2-1	TRBD2	.	TRBV12-3/TRBV12-4
CASSLPPGLAGVRWQFF	TGTGCCAGCAGCTTGCCCCCGGGACTAGCGGGAGTTAGGTGGCAGTTCTTC	TRBJ2-1	TRBD2	once	TRBV11-2
CASSGASGLAKNIQYF	TGCGCCAGCAGCGGGGCTAGCGGACTAGCCAAAAACATTCAGTACTTC	TRBJ2-4	TRBD2	once	TRBV4-3
CACSAGGNSPLHF	TGTGCCTGCTCCGCAGGGGGTAATTCACCCCTCCACTTT	TRBJ1-6	TRBD1	.	TRBV30
CSARDGREPYEQYF	TGCAGTGCTAGAGATGGCAGAGAACCCTACGAGCAGTACTTC	TRBJ2-7	.	.	TRBV20-1
CASSFGRTYGYTF	TGTGCCAGCAGCTTTGGACGGACCTATGGCTACACCTTC	TRBJ1-2	.	.	TRBV7-9
CASSLAGGDYEQYF	TGTGCCAGCAGTTTAGCCGGCGGGGACTACGAGCAGTACTTC	TRBJ2-7	.	.	TRBV27
CASGLASGDTQYF	TGTGCTAGTGGTTTGGCTAGCGGGGATACGCAGTATTTT	TRBJ2-3	TRBD2	once	TRBV12-5
CASSWGTGTDTQYF	TGTGCCAGCAGCTGGGGGACAGGGACAGATACGCAGTATTTT	TRBJ2-3	TRBD1	once	TRBV5-6
CASSERRVSYYNEQFF	TGTGCCAGCAGTGAACGCCGGGTGTCTTATTACAATGAGCAGTTCTTC	TRBJ2-1	.	.	TRBV3-1
CASSLWGDQPQHF	TGTGCCAGCAGCTTATGGGGGGATCAGCCCCAGCATTTT	TRBJ1-5	.	.	TRBV11-2
CSAQRATNPIVDTQYF	TGCAGTGCTCAACGCGCGACCAATCCCATCGTAGATACGCAGTATTTT	TRBJ2-3	.	.	TRBV20-1
CASSPPAVGNQPQHF	TGTGCCAGCAGCCCCCCAGCAGTCGGCAATCAGCCCCAGCATTTT	TRBJ1-5	.	.	TRBV6-6
CASSPEEGGRETQYF	TGTGCCAGCAGCCCCGAGGAGGGAGGTCGAGAGACCCAGTACTTC	TRBJ2-5	.	.	TRBV28
CAWSNRLWYEQYF	TGTGCCTGGAGTAACCGTCTCTGGTACGAGCAGTACTTC	TRBJ2-7	.	.	TRBV30
CASSVGTGEAGELFF	TGTGCCAGCAGTGTCGGGACAGGGGAGGCCGGGGAGCTGTTTTTT	TRBJ2-2	TRBD1	.	TRBV6-1
CASSQKGTEAFF	TGTGCCAGCAGTCAAAAAGGCACTGAAGCTTTCTTT	TRBJ1-1	.	once	TRBV25-1
CSVVGQLDGYTF	TGCAGCGTTGTGGGGCAATTGGATGGCTACACCTTC	TRBJ1-2	.	.	TRBV29-1
CSVEGVTGGYTF	TGCAGCGTTGAAGGAGTAACGGGCGGCTACACCTTC	TRBJ1-2	.	.	TRBV29-1
CASSSGGAGYYEQYF	TGTGCCAGCAGCTCAGGGGGGGCAGGCTACTACGAGCAGTACTTC	TRBJ2-7	.	.	TRBV7-8
CASSLVAGHEQYF	TGTGCCAGCAGCTTAGTAGCGGGCCACGAGCAGTACTTC	TRBJ2-7	TRBD2	.	TRBV7-9
CASLGAGETQYF	TGTGCCAGCCTTGGGGCGGGGGAGACCCAGTACTTC	TRBJ2-5	.	.	TRBV7-9
CSARDRRLAGGPHEQYF	TGCAGTGCTAGAGATCGGAGACTAGCGGGAGGGCCCCACGAGCAGTACTTC	TRBJ2-7	TRBD2	.	TRBV20-1
CASSISGTGGTDTQYF	TGTGCCAGTAGTATCTCCGGGACAGGGGGAACAGATACGCAGTATTTT	TRBJ2-3	TRBD1	.	TRBV19
CSVLTSDSYNEQFF	TGCAGCGTCCTGACAAGTGATTCTTACAATGAGCAGTTCTTC	TRBJ2-1	.	once	TRBV29-1
CASSYSVSSGGRVEQFF	TGTGCCAGCAGTTACTCGGTTTCTAGCGGAGGTAGGGTTGAGCAGTTCTTC	TRBJ2-1	TRBD2	once	TRBV6-5